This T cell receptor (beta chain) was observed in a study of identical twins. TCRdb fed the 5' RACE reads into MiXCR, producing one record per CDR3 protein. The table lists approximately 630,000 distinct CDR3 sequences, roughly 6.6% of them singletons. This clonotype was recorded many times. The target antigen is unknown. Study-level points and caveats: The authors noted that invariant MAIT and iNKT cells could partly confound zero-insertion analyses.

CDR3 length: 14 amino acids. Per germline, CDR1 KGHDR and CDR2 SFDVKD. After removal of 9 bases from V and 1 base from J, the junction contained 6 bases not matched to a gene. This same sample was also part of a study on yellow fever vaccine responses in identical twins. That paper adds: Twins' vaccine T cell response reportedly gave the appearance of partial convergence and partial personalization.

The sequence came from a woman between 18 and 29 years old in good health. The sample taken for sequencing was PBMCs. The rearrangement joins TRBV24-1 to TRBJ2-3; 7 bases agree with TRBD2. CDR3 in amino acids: CATSSGGGTDTQYF. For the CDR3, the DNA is TGTGCCACCTCTTCTGGGGGGGGCACAGATACGCAGTATTTT.